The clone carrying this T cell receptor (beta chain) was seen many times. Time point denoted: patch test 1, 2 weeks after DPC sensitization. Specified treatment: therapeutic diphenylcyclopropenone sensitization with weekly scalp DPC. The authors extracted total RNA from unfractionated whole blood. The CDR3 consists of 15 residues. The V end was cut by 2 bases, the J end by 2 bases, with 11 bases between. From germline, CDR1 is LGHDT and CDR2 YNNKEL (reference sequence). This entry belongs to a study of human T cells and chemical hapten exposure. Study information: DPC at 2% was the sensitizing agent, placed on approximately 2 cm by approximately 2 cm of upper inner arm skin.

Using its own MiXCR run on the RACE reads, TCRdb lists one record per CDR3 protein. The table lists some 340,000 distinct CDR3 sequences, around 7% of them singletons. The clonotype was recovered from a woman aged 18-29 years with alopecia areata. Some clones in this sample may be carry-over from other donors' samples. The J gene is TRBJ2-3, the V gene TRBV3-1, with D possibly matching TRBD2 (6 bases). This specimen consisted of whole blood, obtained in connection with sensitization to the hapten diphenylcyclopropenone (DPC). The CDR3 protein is CASSQPGTYTDTQYF. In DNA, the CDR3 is TGTGCCAGCAGCCAACCGGGGACTTACACAGATACGCAGTATTTT.